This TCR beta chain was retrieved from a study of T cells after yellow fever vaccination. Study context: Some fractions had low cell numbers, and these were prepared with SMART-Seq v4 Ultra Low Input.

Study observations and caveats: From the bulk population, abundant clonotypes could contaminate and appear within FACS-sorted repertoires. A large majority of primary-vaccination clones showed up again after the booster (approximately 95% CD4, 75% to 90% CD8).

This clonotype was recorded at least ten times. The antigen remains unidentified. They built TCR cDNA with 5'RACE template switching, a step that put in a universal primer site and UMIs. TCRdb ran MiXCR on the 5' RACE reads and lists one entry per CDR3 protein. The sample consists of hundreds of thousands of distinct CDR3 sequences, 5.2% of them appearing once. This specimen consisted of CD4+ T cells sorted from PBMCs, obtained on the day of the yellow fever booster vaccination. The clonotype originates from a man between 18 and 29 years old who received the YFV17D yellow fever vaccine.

The CDR3 region is CASSLNFIEQFF. As DNA, the CDR3 is TGTGCCAGCAGTCTAAACTTCATCGAGCAGTTCTTC. The chain has TRBV7-9 and TRBJ2-1; D gene uncertain. The germline V gene has CDR1 SEHNR and CDR2 FQNEAQ (reference sequence). The germline V and J ends were trimmed by 6 bases and 10 bases, with 13 bases remaining between them. The CDR3 sequence is 12 residues long.